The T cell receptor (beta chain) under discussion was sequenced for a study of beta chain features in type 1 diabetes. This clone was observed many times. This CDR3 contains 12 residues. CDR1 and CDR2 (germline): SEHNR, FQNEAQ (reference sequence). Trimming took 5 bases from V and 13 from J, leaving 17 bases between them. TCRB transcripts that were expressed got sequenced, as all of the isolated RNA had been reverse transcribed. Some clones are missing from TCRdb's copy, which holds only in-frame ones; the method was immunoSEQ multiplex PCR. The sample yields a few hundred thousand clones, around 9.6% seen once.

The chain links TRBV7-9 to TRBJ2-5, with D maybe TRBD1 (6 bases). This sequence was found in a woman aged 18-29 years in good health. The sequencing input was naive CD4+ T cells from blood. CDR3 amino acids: CASSRSDRIPYF. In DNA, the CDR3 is TGTGCCAGCAGCCGCTCCGACAGGATACCGTACTTC.